The 32 T cell receptor beta chains given below trace back to one sample, sequenced in a study of T cell changes during pregnancy in multiple sclerosis. Method: immunoSEQ multiplex PCR; TCRdb's copy keeps in-frame clones and lacks some. Among some 33,000 clones listed, 90% to 95% were seen once. The input for sequencing was CD8+ T cells from peripheral blood mononuclear cells, taken in the second trimester of pregnancy. All receptors derive from a female donor in good health, enrolled as a control in a pregnancy study.

This clone turned up a few times. This sequence joins TRBV6-5 and TRBJ1-5; perhaps TRBD1 as D (6 bases). V lost 6 bases to trimming and J lost 4 bases, with 13 bases between them. Germline V CDR1 and CDR2: MNHEY, SVGAGI. CDR3 length: 14 residues. CDR3 coding DNA: TGTGCCAGCAGCAATCCAGGGGATAATCAGCCCCAGCATTTT. Translation gives CASSNPGDNQPQHF.

CDR3 DNA sequence: TGTGCCAGCAGCCATACGACAGGGGCGGACGAGCAGTACTTC. It is translated as CASSHTTGADEQYF. This sequence joins TRBV7-9 and TRBJ2-7; TRBD1 matches at 8 bases. The V gene end was trimmed by 5 bases and the J gene end by 5 bases; junction bases not matched to a gene: 8. This CDR3 has 14 residues. Germline loops: CDR1 SEHNR, CDR2 FQNEAQ (reference sequence). The full variable domain, completed using reference TRBV7-9 and TRBJ2-7, is DTGVSQNPRHKITKRGQNVTFRCDPISEHNRLYWYRQTLGQGPEFLTYFQNEAQLEKSRLLSDRFSAERPKGSFSTLEIQRTEQGDSAMYLCASSHTTGADEQYFGPGTRLTVT.

The rearrangement links TRBV29-1 to TRBJ1-1, with TRBD1 matching 8 bases. The CDR3 consists of 14 residues. CDR1 is SQVTM and CDR2 is ANQGSEA in the germline V gene. V shed 4 bases, J shed 4 bases, and the junction held 8 bases outside the gene matches. The CDR3, as DNA: TGCAGCGTTGCCGGCCAGGGGGCGGGCACTGAAGCTTTCTTT. It translates to CSVAGQGAGTEAFF.

Only one count was recorded for this clone. The V and J genes are TRBV5-6 and TRBJ2-1; a possible D gene is TRBD1 (6 bases). The CDR3 totals 15 residues. Trimming shortened V by 2 bases and J by 6 bases, and 15 bases separated the two germline ends. Germline V lookup: CDR1 SGHDT, CDR2 YYEEEE. The CDR3 nucleotides are TGTGCCAGCAGCTTCGTACAGGGCATTGTCAATGAGCAGTTCTTC. This encodes CASSFVQGIVNEQFF.

The chain carries TRBV15 and TRBJ1-5, with D uncertain. The length of the CDR3 is 14 residues. V was clipped by 4 bases and J by 1 base, with 8 bases between them. Germline-derived CDR1 and CDR2 are LNHNV and YYDKDF (reference sequence). The CDR3 DNA follows: TGTGCCACCAGCACGCTAGACAGCAATCAGCCCCAGCATTTT. As protein: CATSTLDSNQPQHF.

Regarding this clone: This clone may be a read error of a much larger clone one base away. The genes are TRBV27 and TRBJ2-7, with a possible D match to TRBD1 (5 bases). V was trimmed by 6 bases and J by 3 bases, leaving 12 bases between them. CDR1 MNHEY and CDR2 SMNVEV come from the germline V gene (reference sequence). This CDR3 spans 13 amino acids. For the CDR3, the DNA is TGTGCCAGCAGCACCGACAGATTCTACGAGCAGTACTTC. Its protein is CASSTDRFYEQYF.

V and J are TRBV15 and TRBJ1-2, with 7 bases lining up with TRBD1. The V and J ends lost 3 bases and 8 bases, in that order; junction bases with no gene match: 12. This CDR3 spans 15 amino acids. Germline CDR1 is LNHNV and CDR2 is YYDKDF (reference sequence). CDR3 amino acids: CATSSYKSTGKGYTF. The CDR3 DNA reads as TGTGCCACCAGCAGTTACAAATCGACAGGGAAGGGCTACACCTTC.

The gene calls are TRBV7-8 and TRBJ1-1; D is possibly TRBD1 (5 bases). V was shortened by 1 base and J by 3 bases, with 12 bases between the two germline ends. Germline V gives CDR1 SGHVS, CDR2 FQNEAQ. The CDR3 covers 15 residues. The chain's CDR3 is CASSLGKGRDTEAFF. As DNA, the CDR3 is TGTGCCAGCAGCTTAGGGAAGGGGAGGGACACTGAAGCTTTCTTT. The full variable domain, with the rest looked up from reference TRBV7-8 and TRBJ1-1, is GAGVSQSPRYKVAKRGQDVALRCDPISGHVSLFWYQQALGQGPEFLTYFQNEAQLDKSGLPSDRFFAERPEGSVSTLKIQRTQQEDSAVYLCASSLGKGRDTEAFFGQGTRLTVV.

The J gene is TRBJ1-1, the V gene TRBV30; 7 bases agree with TRBD1. With V trimmed by 5 bases and J by 4 bases, 7 bases remained unmatched. This CDR3 has 13 amino acids. Per germline, CDR1 GTSNPN and CDR2 SVGIG (reference sequence). The CDR3 reads CAWSSQGGTEAFF. The DNA of the CDR3 is TGTGCCTGGTCCTCCCAGGGGGGCACTGAAGCTTTCTTT.

This clone was observed a single time. The genes are TRBV9 and TRBJ2-1, with 8 nucleotides matching TRBD2. CDR3 length: 16 residues. V gave up 6 bases and J gave up 4 bases; unmatched junction bases: 12. In germline, CDR1 is SGDLS, CDR2 YYNGEE. CDR3: CASTGGAAGGYNEQFF. The CDR3 DNA follows: TGTGCCAGCACCGGGGGTGCGGCGGGGGGATACAATGAGCAGTTCTTC.

V is TRBV6-4 and J is TRBJ2-1, with 10 bases fitting TRBD2. Germline CDR1 and CDR2: MRHNA and SNTAGT. The junction had 0 bases not matched to a gene; V was cut back by 0 bases and J by 7 bases. The CDR3 loop spans 14 amino acids. CDR3 protein: CASSDSSGGNEQFF. The CDR3 DNA follows: TGTGCCAGCAGTGACTCTAGCGGGGGGAATGAGCAGTTCTTC.

V usage is TRBV27 and J usage is TRBJ1-1; TRBD1 agrees at 7 bases. The germline gives CDR1 MNHEY, CDR2 SMNVEV (reference sequence). The ends lost 4 bases at V and 0 bases at J; junction bases unmatched: 5. CDR3 size: 15 residues. Written as DNA, the CDR3 is TGTGCCAGCAGTTGGGGGACAGCATTGAACACTGAAGCTTTCTTT. Amino acid sequence: CASSWGTALNTEAFF.

This clone was recorded once. CDR3: CASSLEGQGSGNTIYF. In nucleotides, the CDR3 is TGTGCCAGCAGCTTAGAAGGACAGGGCTCTGGAAACACCATATATTTT. The J gene is TRBJ1-3, the V gene TRBV7-2, with 8 bases aligning to TRBD1. The CDR3 loop spans 16 amino acids. Per germline, CDR1 SGHTA and CDR2 FQGNSA. Losses at the gene ends were 1 base for V and 0 bases for J; bases not matched to a gene: 2.

The chain links TRBV15 to TRBJ2-5; D is perhaps TRBD1 (6 bases). This CDR3 has 18 residues. CDR1 is LNHNV, CDR2 YYDKDF, per germline (reference sequence). The V end lost 4 bases, the J end lost 2 bases, and 23 bases lay between the germline ends. CDR3 nucleotides: TGTGCCACCAGCACCACGGCAGGCAGGGGTAACTTGCAAGAGACCCAGTACTTC. Translating gives CATSTTAGRGNLQETQYF.

The chain carries TRBV19 and TRBJ1-1; 8 bases fit TRBD1. The CDR3 length is 14 residues. Germline V gene lookup returns CDR1 LNHDA and CDR2 SQIVND (reference sequence). The junction had 7 bases not matched to a gene; V was cut back by 5 bases and J by 5 bases. The CDR3 loop reads CASSETGVWTEAFF. DNA for the CDR3: TGTGCCAGTAGTGAGACAGGGGTTTGGACTGAAGCTTTCTTT.

Regarding this clone: The sample has other DNA sequences that encode this CDR3 too. In nucleotides, the CDR3 is TGTGCCAGTAGTATAAGGGACAGAAATCAGCCCCAGCATTTT. It codes for CASSIRDRNQPQHF. J is TRBJ1-5 and V is TRBV19; 7 nucleotides line up with TRBD1. Germline V gene sequence: CDR1 LNHDA, CDR2 SQIVND (reference sequence). The CDR3 runs to 14 residues. V was pared by 2 bases and J by 4 bases, with 2 bases of the junction left unmatched.

J is TRBJ1-1 and V is TRBV6-1; 9 nucleotides agree with TRBD1. V dropped 3 bases and J dropped 6; count of bases not matched to a gene: 5. The V gene's germline CDR1 is MNHNS and CDR2 SASEGT. CDR3 size: 14 residues. The CDR3 sequence: CASSEDRGFPEAFF. In nucleotides, the CDR3 is TGTGCCAGCAGTGAGGACAGGGGATTTCCTGAAGCTTTCTTT.

The chain is built from TRBV6-5 and TRBJ1-1; 7 bases align to TRBD1. Germline CDR1 and CDR2: MNHEY and SVGAGI. The CDR3 contains 13 residues. Trimming cost V 8 bases and J 1 base; bases outside gene matches: 4. The CDR3 DNA sequence: TGTGCCAGCGCCTCAGGGGGGAACACTGAAGCTTTCTTT. Protein: CASASGGNTEAFF.

This chain links TRBV7-9 with TRBJ2-7; D is possibly TRBD1 (6 bases). The CDR3 is 13 residues long. Germline V CDR1 and CDR2: SEHNR, FQNEAQ (reference sequence). V lost 4 bases, J lost 3 bases, and 10 bases lay in between. Here the CDR3 DNA reads TGTGCCAGCAGCTCGGACAGTATCTACGAGCAGTACTTC. It translates to CASSSDSIYEQYF.

The chain has TRBV4-1 and TRBJ1-5; unclear D gene. Trimming removed 3 bases at V and 0 bases at J, with 12 bases between. This CDR3 has 16 amino acids. The germline V gene has CDR1 MGHRA and CDR2 YSYEKL. The CDR3 protein is CASSHTSGDSNQPQHF. Written as DNA, the CDR3 is TGCGCCAGCAGCCATACCTCCGGGGATAGCAATCAGCCCCAGCATTTT.

The chain combines TRBV14 with TRBJ1-1, with D uncertain. Germline V CDR1 and CDR2: SGHDN, FVKESK. Deletions cut 2 bases from V and 3 bases from J, with 4 bases between. This CDR3 has 12 residues. The CDR3 DNA reads TGTGCCAGCAGCCAAACTCACACTGAAGCTTTCTTT. Amino acid sequence: CASSQTHTEAFF.

This chain connects TRBV28 to TRBJ1-1; D unresolved. CDR1 and CDR2 (germline): MDHEN, SYDVKM. The CDR3 sequence is 13 residues long. Between the trimmed V and J ends, which lost 4 bases and 1 base, there was a span of 7 bases. The CDR3 region is CASSSIWNTEAFF. CDR3 DNA: TGTGCCAGCAGTTCCATTTGGAACACTGAAGCTTTCTTT. Using reference TRBV28 and TRBJ1-1 for the parts outside the CDR3, the full variable domain is DVKVTQSSRYLVKRTGEKVFLECVQDMDHENMFWYRQDPGLGLRLIYFSYDVKMKEKGDIPEGYSVSREKKERFSLILESASTNQTSMYLCASSSIWNTEAFFGQGTRLTVV.

The rearrangement uses TRBV2 and TRBJ1-2; TRBD1 is a possible D gene (6 bases). The CDR3 sequence is 10 residues long. Germline V gives CDR1 SNHLY, CDR2 FYNNEI. V lost 9 bases, J lost 8 bases, and 10 bases lay in between. CDR3 amino acids: CASGGGGYTF. The CDR3 DNA is TGTGCCAGTGGGGGCGGGGGCTACACCTTC.

The rearrangement uses TRBV27 and TRBJ1-5, with a possible D match to TRBD1 (5 bases). There are 14 residues in the CDR3. Germline V lookup: CDR1 MNHEY, CDR2 SMNVEV (reference sequence). V lost 4 bases and J 1 base, leaving 8 bases between the germline ends. As DNA, the CDR3 is TGTGCCAGCAGTTCCGCAGGGAGCAATCAGCCCCAGCATTTT. Translating gives CASSSAGSNQPQHF.

The chain recombines TRBV28 with TRBJ2-5; D not resolved. The CDR3 length is 11 residues. Germline CDR1 MDHEN, CDR2 SYDVKM. V lost 3 bases and J 5 bases, leaving 4 bases between the germline ends. CDR3 nucleotides: TGTGCCAGCAGTTTGGGCGAGACCCAGTACTTC. It encodes CASSLGETQYF.

The chain is built from TRBV19 and TRBJ1-1, with TRBD1 matching over 7 bases. Per germline, CDR1 LNHDA and CDR2 SQIVND (reference sequence). This CDR3 contains 13 residues. Trimming at V came to 3 bases and at J to 4 bases, leaving 2 bases not matched to a gene. CDR3 sequence (DNA): TGTGCCAGTAGTATCGGGACAGCCACTGAAGCTTTCTTT. Amino acids: CASSIGTATEAFF.

This chain's CDR3 is CASSQEARGVADTQYF. For the CDR3, the DNA is TGCGCCAGCAGCCAAGAGGCCAGGGGGGTAGCGGATACGCAGTATTTT. The V gene is TRBV4-3, the J gene TRBJ2-3, with D perhaps matching TRBD1 (7 bases). V shed 0 bases and J shed 6 bases, with 16 bases lying between them. Germline V CDR1 and CDR2: LGHNA, YSLEER. The CDR3 has 16 amino acids.

J is TRBJ2-2 and V is TRBV27; the match to TRBD1 covers 7 bases. With 3 bases clipped from V and 2 bases from J, the junction kept 12 bases outside the gene matches. Germline V lookup: CDR1 MNHEY, CDR2 SMNVEV (reference sequence). The CDR3 consists of 18 residues. DNA of the CDR3: TGTGCCAGCAGTTTCTCCCCCGTGACAGGGATAAACACCGGGGAGCTGTTTTTT. Its translation: CASSFSPVTGINTGELFF.

This chain connects TRBV14 to TRBJ2-7; D is unresolved. Germline CDR1 and CDR2: SGHDN and FVKESK. Trimming shortened V by 4 bases and J by 6 bases, and 13 bases separated the two germline ends. The CDR3 covers 13 residues. CDR3 amino acids: CASSPSADGEQYF. The CDR3 bases are TGTGCCAGCAGCCCCAGTGCGGATGGCGAGCAGTACTTC.

This sequence joins TRBV5-4 and TRBJ1-2, with D possibly being TRBD1 (5 bases). This CDR3 has 16 residues. Trimming left V 0 bases short and J 7 bases short, with 19 bases between. Germline CDR1 reads SGHNT; CDR2 reads YYREEE (reference sequence). CDR3 in amino acids: CASSLVDNRPVSGYTF. As DNA, the CDR3 is TGTGCCAGCAGCTTGGTGGACAATCGCCCGGTGAGTGGCTACACCTTC.

J is TRBJ2-2 and V is TRBV27; D is perhaps TRBD2 (5 bases). V was pared by 8 bases and J by 2 bases, with 15 bases between. Germline values: CDR1 MNHEY, CDR2 SMNVEV (reference sequence). This CDR3 region has 15 residues. The CDR3, as DNA: TGTGCCAGCTCCTCTGCGGGTGTCAACACCGGGGAGCTGTTTTTT. It yields the protein CASSSAGVNTGELFF.

This chain uses TRBV7-7 with TRBJ2-7; 12 bases map to TRBD1. The germline CDR1 and CDR2 sequences are SSHAT and FNYEAQ (reference sequence). V dropped 5 bases and J dropped 5; count of bases not matched to a gene: 1. The CDR3 spans 13 residues. The CDR3 region has the DNA TGTGCCAGCAGCGGGACAGGGGGCGACGAGCAGTACTTC. It specifies CASSGTGGDEQYF.